Presented here are 19 T cell receptor beta chains from one specimen sequenced in a study of neurological immune-mediated disorders. TCRdb fed the 5' RACE reads into MiXCR, producing one record per CDR3 protein. The sample includes around 70,000 distinct CDR3 sequences, approximately 5.2% of them seen just once. Sample: PBMCs. These receptors were obtained from a woman aged 25-40 years with multiple sclerosis.

This clonotype was observed at least ten times. V is TRBV7-2 and J is TRBJ1-3; possibly TRBD1 for D (6 bases). Trimming left V 5 bases short and J 5 bases short, with 16 bases between. Germline V CDR1 and CDR2: SGHTA, FQGNSA. The CDR3 consists of 15 residues. The CDR3 DNA follows: TGTGCCAGCAGCCCAAGCGGGGGGGGCCGAAACACCATATATTTT. Its protein product is CASSPSGGGRNTIYF.

The chain links TRBV5-5 to TRBJ2-1; 9 nucleotides agree with TRBD2. This CDR3 contains 15 residues. CDR1 and CDR2 from the germline V gene are SGHKS and YYEKEE (reference sequence). Losses at the gene ends were 4 bases for V and 10 bases for J; bases not matched to a gene: 12. The CDR3 nucleotides are TGTGCCAGCAGCCGCCCATTCGGCGGGGGGGGCGAGCAGTTCTTC. Translation gives CASSRPFGGGGEQFF.

This clonotype appeared many times. The chain employs TRBV5-1 and TRBJ1-4; 7 nucleotides match TRBD1. In germline, CDR1 is SGHRS, CDR2 YFSETQ. J was trimmed by 5 bases and V by 4 bases; bases with no gene match: 2. The length of the CDR3 is 13 residues. Written as DNA, the CDR3 is TGCGCCAGCAGCCCGGACAGGAATGAAAAACTGTTTTTT. The encoded protein is CASSPDRNEKLFF.

This clonotype has a count of ten or more. The rearrangement links TRBV5-6 to TRBJ2-7; D possibly corresponds to TRBD2 (5 bases). Trimming pared 4 bases from V and 2 bases from J, leaving 22 bases between. The CDR3 is 17 residues long. From germline, CDR1 is SGHDT and CDR2 YYEEEE. The chain's CDR3 is CASSGAGPEGTAYEQYF. CDR3 sequence (DNA): TGTGCCAGCAGCGGCGCCGGGCCCGAGGGCACAGCCTACGAGCAGTACTTC.

This clonotype was detected many times. The chain recombines TRBV20-1 with TRBJ2-3; D is undetermined. The CDR3 is made up of 15 amino acids. V was clipped by 3 bases and J by 0 bases, with 13 bases between them. CDR1 is DFQATT, CDR2 SNEGSKA, per germline (reference sequence). The CDR3 nucleotides are TGCAGTGCTAGGGTGATTTTGGCTAGCACAGATACGCAGTATTTT. It is translated as CSARVILASTDTQYF.

This clonotype was counted at least ten times. The chain employs TRBV20-1 and TRBJ1-6; a possible D gene is TRBD1 (5 bases). The CDR3 is 14 residues long. The germline gives CDR1 DFQATT, CDR2 SNEGSKA (reference sequence). Trimming pared 4 bases from V and 12 bases from J, leaving 19 bases between. CDR3 amino acids: CSAISSGEIGPLHF. CDR3 in DNA: TGCAGTGCTATCTCCTCGGGGGAGATAGGACCCCTCCACTTT.

This clonotype has at least ten counts. The V gene is TRBV20-1, the J gene TRBJ2-2, with TRBD2 matching over 9 bases. This CDR3 has 16 residues. Germline-derived CDR1 and CDR2 are DFQATT and SNEGSKA (reference sequence). V trimming: 4 bases; J trimming: 8 bases; junction bases outside the gene matches: 14. The CDR3 loop is CSATLAGESSQGELFF. As DNA, the CDR3 is TGCAGTGCTACCTTAGCGGGGGAATCCTCCCAAGGGGAGCTGTTTTTT.

This clonotype was detected many times. Its ends do not fully match the called genes, so a read error is possible. J is TRBJ2-7 and V is TRBV2, with TRBD2 identical over 9 bases. CDR1 and CDR2 (germline): SNHLY, FYNNEI. This CDR3 has 14 residues. The CDR3 DNA reads TGTGCCAGCAGTCAAGCGGGGGGCCTTTACGAGCAGTACTTC. Its translation: CASSQAGGLYEQYF.

This clonotype was seen ten or more times. The rearrangement links TRBV27 to TRBJ1-1; D not certain. The V end was cut by 0 bases, the J end by 8 bases, with 10 bases between. This CDR3 is built from 13 residues. Germline-derived CDR1 and CDR2 are MNHEY and SMNVEV (reference sequence). The CDR3 sequence is CASSLSWLGEAFF. In DNA form, the CDR3 reads TGTGCCAGCAGTTTATCCTGGCTGGGGGAAGCTTTCTTT.

Many counts were recorded for this clonotype. The gene calls are TRBV5-1 and TRBJ2-3; 13 positions match TRBD2. Germline lookup yields CDR1 SGHRS and CDR2 YFSETQ. The junction had 9 bases not matched to a gene; V was cut back by 7 bases and J by 4 bases. This CDR3 region has 16 residues. CDR3 loop: CASHFTSGGAPDTQYF. DNA of the CDR3: TGCGCCAGCCATTTTACTAGCGGGGGGGCCCCAGATACGCAGTATTTT. Combining the CDR3 with reference TRBV5-1 and TRBJ2-3 gives the whole variable domain KAGVTQTPRYLIKTRGQQVTLSCSPISGHRSVSWYQQTPGQGLQFLFEYFSETQRNKGNFPGRFSGRQFSNSRSEMNVSTLELGDSALYLCASHFTSGGAPDTQYFGPGTRLTVL.

The sample holds many counts of this clonotype. The chain recombines TRBV3-1 with TRBJ2-7, with 8 bases aligning to TRBD2. This CDR3 has 13 residues. Trimming took 4 bases from V and 6 from J; bases not matched to a gene: 5. Per the germline V gene, CDR1 is LGHDT and CDR2 is YNNKEL (reference sequence). The CDR3 DNA follows: TGTGCCAGCAGCCCGCGGGAGGTGTCCGAGCAGTACTTC. It specifies CASSPREVSEQYF.

This rearrangement joins TRBV7-6 to TRBJ2-1, with 10 bases lining up with TRBD2. Germline assignment: CDR1 SGHVS and CDR2 FNYEAQ. J was trimmed by 5 bases and V by 7 bases; bases with no gene match: 8. The CDR3 totals 15 residues. CDR3 nucleotides: TGTGCCAGCACCGAGCGGGGGGGCCTGGACAATGAGCAGTTCTTC. Protein product: CASTERGGLDNEQFF.

This clonotype has at least ten counts. V and J are TRBV15 and TRBJ1-3; D not resolved. The CDR3 loop spans 13 amino acids. The V gene's germline CDR1 is LNHNV and CDR2 YYDKDF (reference sequence). V gave up 4 bases and J gave up 4 bases, with 8 bases separating them. CDR3 nucleotides: TGTGCCACCAGCACACCACCAGGAAACACCATATATTTT. Protein: CATSTPPGNTIYF.

Many counts were recorded for this clonotype. This rearrangement joins TRBV20-1 to TRBJ2-1; 7 bases line up with TRBD2. Germline values: CDR1 DFQATT, CDR2 SNEGSKA (reference sequence). This CDR3 has 16 residues. The V segment lost 2 bases and the J segment 3 bases; nucleotides outside the gene matches: 10. The chain's CDR3 is CSARRGDPRLYNEQFF. In DNA, the CDR3 is TGCAGTGCTAGACGGGGGGACCCACGTCTCTACAATGAGCAGTTCTTC.

Many counts were recorded for this clonotype. The V and J genes are TRBV5-1 and TRBJ2-2, with 9 bases identical to TRBD1. The CDR3 totals 17 residues. CDR1 and CDR2 (germline): SGHRS, YFSETQ. With 4 bases clipped from V and 1 base from J, the junction kept 8 bases outside the gene matches. The CDR3 DNA sequence: TGCGCCAGCAGCCAAACCGGACAGGGGATGAACACCGGGGAGCTGTTTTTT. This encodes CASSQTGQGMNTGELFF.

This clonotype was seen ten or more times. This chain uses TRBV5-6 with TRBJ1-4; unclear D gene. CDR3 size: 14 residues. The ends were cut back, 0 bases at V and 0 bases at J, with 3 bases in the middle. Germline assignment: CDR1 SGHDT and CDR2 YYEEEE. DNA of the CDR3: TGTGCCAGCAGCTTGGTAGCAACTAATGAAAAACTGTTTTTT. Protein: CASSLVATNEKLFF.

This clonotype was counted only a few times. An end of the junction differs from the germline gene, which may be a read error. V is TRBV20-1 and J is TRBJ1-5, with a possible D match to TRBD1 (6 bases). The CDR3 contains 13 residues. Germline V gives CDR1 DFQATT, CDR2 SNEGSKA (reference sequence). The CDR3 DNA is TGCAGTGCTAGACCAGGGGCAGGTCAGCCCCAGAATTTT. Its protein is CSARPGAGQPQNF.

On this clonotype: This may come from a read error, since a much larger clone is one base off. CDR3: CASRAKDMSEAFF. In DNA form, the CDR3 reads TGCGCCAGCCGGGCGAAGGACATGTCTGAAGCTTTCTTT. The J gene is TRBJ1-1, the V gene TRBV5-1, with D maybe TRBD1 (5 bases). Germline-derived CDR1 and CDR2 are SGHRS and YFSETQ. V lost 7 bases and J 6 bases, leaving 16 bases between the germline ends. This CDR3 region has 13 residues. Full variable domain (rest looked up from reference TRBV5-1 and TRBJ1-1): KAGVTQTPRYLIKTRGQQVTLSCSPISGHRSVSWYQQTPGQGLQFLFEYFSETQRNKGNFPGRFSGRQFSNSRSEMNVSTLELGDSALYLCASRAKDMSEAFFGQGTRLTVV.

CDR3 DNA: TGTGCCAGCAGCTTCTCTAGCGGGGGCAACCAAGAGACCCAGTACTTC. This translates into CASSFSSGGNQETQYF. The chain couples TRBV7-2 to TRBJ2-5, with 10 bases identical to TRBD2. J lost 0 bases, V lost 3 bases, and 4 bases had no gene match. The CDR3 loop spans 16 amino acids. The germline V gene encodes CDR1 SGHTA and CDR2 FQGNSA.